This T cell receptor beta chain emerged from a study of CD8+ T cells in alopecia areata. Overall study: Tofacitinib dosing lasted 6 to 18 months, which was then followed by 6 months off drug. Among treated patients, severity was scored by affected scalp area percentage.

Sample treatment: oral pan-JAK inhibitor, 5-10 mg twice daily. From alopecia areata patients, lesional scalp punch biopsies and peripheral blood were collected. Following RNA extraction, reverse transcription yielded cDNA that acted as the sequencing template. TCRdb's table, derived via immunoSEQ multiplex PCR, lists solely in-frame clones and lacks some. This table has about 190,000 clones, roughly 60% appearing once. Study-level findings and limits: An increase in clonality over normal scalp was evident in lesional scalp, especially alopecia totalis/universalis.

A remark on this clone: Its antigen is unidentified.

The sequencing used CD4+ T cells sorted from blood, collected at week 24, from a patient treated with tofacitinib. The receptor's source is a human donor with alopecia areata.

CDR3: CSVAPGGYEQFF. The CDR3 DNA reads TGCAGCGTTGCCCCCGGGGGGTATGAGCAGTTCTTC. The V and J genes are TRBV29-1 and TRBJ2-1, with TRBD2 matching over 7 bases. V lost 4 bases to trimming and J lost 8 bases; unmatched junction nucleotides: 5. Germline assignment: CDR1 SQVTM and CDR2 ANQGSEA. The CDR3 runs to 12 residues.